One and the same sample provided the 21 T cell receptor beta chains below, sequenced in a study of naive and memory T cell subsets. General observations from the study: Especially in CD8 cells, naive repertoires contained a few larger clonotypes, possibly CD45RA-re-expressing memory cells.

Two oligonucleotides, mixed equimolar, formed the beta constant-region primer covering TRBC1 and TRBC2. The ligated cDNA underwent four PCR rounds using SP2 and nested alpha and beta constant-region primers. MiXCR was run by TCRdb on the UMI-ligation and nested PCR reads, yielding one entry per CDR3 protein. The table records 130,000 to 150,000 distinct CDR3 sequences, roughly 22% of them present only once. Their specific antigens are unknown. Sequencing input: naive CD4+ T cells from blood. These receptors all come from a human donor in good health.

This clonotype was detected only a few times. The chain links TRBV6-5 to TRBJ1-6, with D possibly TRBD1 on 5 matching bases. Germline assignment: CDR1 MNHEY and CDR2 SVGAGI. Trimming cost V 0 bases and J 7 bases, with 13 bases left between them. This CDR3 has 16 residues. CDR3 sequence: CASSYSARVENSPLHF. The CDR3 bases are TGTGCCAGCAGTTACTCCGCCAGGGTGGAAAATTCACCCCTCCACTTT.

There are a few counts of this clonotype. The chain carries TRBV20-1 and TRBJ2-7, with TRBD1 identical over 7 bases. This CDR3 has 13 residues. J was trimmed by 1 base and V by 5 bases; bases with no gene match: 5. Germline assignment: CDR1 DFQATT and CDR2 SNEGSKA (reference sequence). The DNA for the CDR3 is TGCAGTGCTCAACAGGGGCGATCCTACGAGCAGTACTTC. It codes for CSAQQGRSYEQYF.

The chain recombines TRBV15 with TRBJ2-7; perhaps TRBD2 as D (6 bases). CDR1 and CDR2 (germline): LNHNV, YYDKDF (reference sequence). The V end lost 0 bases, the J end lost 6 bases, and 15 bases lay between the germline ends. CDR3 size: 15 residues. The CDR3 loop reads CATSRDSRGLGEQYF. The CDR3 coding sequence is TGTGCCACCAGCAGAGATTCGAGGGGACTTGGCGAGCAGTACTTC.

The V gene is TRBV7-9, the J gene TRBJ1-4; no firm D call. Deletions cut 7 bases from V and 8 bases from J, with 17 bases between. Per germline, CDR1 SEHNR and CDR2 FQNEAQ (reference sequence). This CDR3 region has 14 residues. CDR3 DNA sequence: TGTGCCAGCACCCCGGATCAACGAGGCGAAAAACTGTTTTTT. This codes for CASTPDQRGEKLFF.

At least ten counts were recorded for this clonotype. The chain is built from TRBV3-1 and TRBJ2-6, with unresolved D. V was shortened by 7 bases and J by 0 bases, with 10 bases between the two germline ends. Looked up from germline, CDR1 is LGHDT and CDR2 is YNNKEL (reference sequence). The CDR3 has 15 residues. CDR3 nucleotide sequence: TGTGCCAGCACCCCAGGAGACTCTGGGGCCAACGTCCTGACTTTC. Its protein is CASTPGDSGANVLTF.

This chain connects TRBV6-5 to TRBJ2-1; D perhaps matches TRBD2 (6 bases). Germline-derived CDR1 and CDR2 are MNHEY and SVGAGI. Between the trimmed V and J ends, which lost 7 bases and 1 base, there was a span of 14 bases. CDR3 length: 15 amino acids. CDR3 DNA sequence: TGTGCCAGCACATCCCGGGGGAAATCCTACAATGAGCAGTTCTTC. It specifies CASTSRGKSYNEQFF.

The V gene is TRBV5-1, the J gene TRBJ2-7; 7 bases fit TRBD1. The germline V gene has CDR1 SGHRS and CDR2 YFSETQ. This CDR3 has 15 amino acids. J was trimmed by 0 bases and V by 5 bases; bases with no gene match: 8. The CDR3: CASRTARDSSYEQYF. Written as DNA, the CDR3 is TGCGCCAGCAGGACGGCCAGGGACAGCTCCTACGAGCAGTACTTC.

The chain uses TRBV5-1 and TRBJ2-7, with a tentative D call TRBD1 (5 bases). Germline V lookup: CDR1 SGHRS, CDR2 YFSETQ. The CDR3 length is 16 residues. V dropped 5 bases and J dropped 5 bases, with 23 bases sitting between them. The CDR3 loop is CASRYEGVRLVDEQYF. Written as DNA, the CDR3 is TGCGCCAGCAGGTACGAAGGGGTGCGTTTAGTGGACGAGCAGTACTTC.

This clonotype was counted at least ten times. The chain uses TRBV29-1 and TRBJ2-1, with TRBD1 as a possible D gene (5 bases). CDR3 length: 11 residues. V was pared by 4 bases and J by 10 bases, with 11 bases between. The V gene's germline CDR1 is SQVTM and CDR2 ANQGSEA. The CDR3 is CSVGEGVEQFF. The CDR3 nucleotides are TGCAGCGTTGGGGAAGGGGTCGAGCAGTTCTTC.

The chain has TRBV30 and TRBJ2-3; D may be TRBD2 (6 bases). From germline, CDR1 is GTSNPN and CDR2 SVGIG (reference sequence). V was clipped by 3 bases and J by 4 bases, with 11 bases between them. The CDR3 length is 13 residues. CDR3 loop: CAWRGGFSDTQYF. In DNA, the CDR3 is TGTGCCTGGAGGGGGGGATTCTCAGATACGCAGTATTTT.

The chain combines TRBV7-8 with TRBJ2-3; TRBD2 matches at 8 bases. V lost 2 bases and J lost 2; bases outside the gene matches: 3. Looked up from germline, CDR1 is SGHVS and CDR2 is FQNEAQ. This CDR3 region has 15 residues. The CDR3 DNA follows: TGTGCCAGCAGCTTACGGGAGGGACCCACAGATACGCAGTATTTT. Amino acid sequence: CASSLREGPTDTQYF.

This clonotype was recorded a few times. The rearrangement uses TRBV28 and TRBJ2-1; 14 positions match TRBD2. The J segment lost 1 base and the V segment lost 4 bases, leaving 3 bases of the junction unmatched. The CDR3 totals 17 residues. Germline CDR1 reads MDHEN; CDR2 reads SYDVKM. CDR3 sequence: CASSSGLAGVSYNEQFF. The CDR3 DNA sequence: TGTGCCAGCAGTTCGGGACTAGCGGGAGTATCCTACAATGAGCAGTTCTTC.

The rearrangement links TRBV7-2 to TRBJ1-2; D might be TRBD1 (6 bases). Germline-derived CDR1 and CDR2 are SGHTA and FQGNSA. The CDR3 spans 15 residues. Deletions cut 2 bases from V and 6 bases from J, with 16 bases between. The CDR3: CASSLIGGATDGYTF. CDR3 sequence (DNA): TGTGCCAGCAGCTTAATTGGGGGCGCGACCGATGGCTACACCTTC.

This clonotype showed up just a few times. This rearrangement joins TRBV7-9 to TRBJ2-1; no clear D gene. Trimming left V 4 bases short and J 12 bases short, with 10 bases between. Germline V gene data show CDR1 as SEHNR and CDR2 as FQNEAQ (reference sequence). The CDR3 has 11 amino acids. CDR3 region: CASSSRPLQFF. For the CDR3, the DNA is TGTGCCAGCAGCTCAAGGCCCCTGCAGTTCTTC.

This chain links TRBV5-1 with TRBJ1-1, with a possible D match to TRBD1 (6 bases). This CDR3 spans 14 amino acids. V lost 4 bases and J lost 0, with 10 bases in between. Germline values: CDR1 SGHRS, CDR2 YFSETQ. CDR3 sequence: CASSTGQLNTEAFF. The CDR3 nucleotides read TGCGCCAGCAGCACCGGACAGCTGAACACTGAAGCTTTCTTT.

This clonotype was seen only a few times. This chain connects TRBV6-2 or TRBV6-3 to TRBJ1-5, with D maybe TRBD1 (5 bases). CDR3 length: 14 amino acids. Per the germline V gene, CDR1 is MNHEY and CDR2 is SVGEGT. V was clipped by 5 bases and J by 11 bases, with 19 bases between them. CDR3 DNA: TGTGCCAGCAGTCCCGGGATTGCCGGAGGGGCCCAGCATTTT. Its protein is CASSPGIAGGAQHF.

The V call is TRBV6-6, the J call TRBJ2-1; 11 bases align to TRBD1. V shed 0 bases, J shed 6 bases, and the junction held 13 bases outside the gene matches. The CDR3 runs 19 residues. From germline, CDR1 is MNHNY and CDR2 SVGAGI (reference sequence). CDR3 coding DNA: TGTGCCAGCAGTTACTCCGGGACAGGGGGAGCGGGAGCCCTCAATGAGCAGTTCTTC. It encodes CASSYSGTGGAGALNEQFF.

This clonotype appeared many times. The chain has TRBV20-1 and TRBJ2-7; 9 bases match TRBD2. J gave up 6 bases and V 5 bases, and 11 bases lay outside the gene matches. CDR3 length equals 14 residues. The germline V gene has CDR1 DFQATT and CDR2 SNEGSKA (reference sequence). DNA of the CDR3: TGCAGTGCTTCCTTCAATAGCGGGAGTGGCGAGCAGTACTTC. Translating gives CSASFNSGSGEQYF.

The chain joins TRBV5-5 to TRBJ1-5, with D hard to call. Per germline, CDR1 SGHKS and CDR2 YYEKEE (reference sequence). The CDR3 runs to 12 residues. Deletions cut 0 bases from V and 7 bases from J, with 5 bases between. CDR3 in DNA: TGTGCCAGCAGCTTGGATGGGCAGCCCCAGCATTTT. Its protein is CASSLDGQPQHF.

This clonotype was detected a few times. The V gene is TRBV20-1, the J gene TRBJ2-1, with TRBD2 matching over 10 bases. This CDR3 contains 16 residues. Germline V gene sequence: CDR1 DFQATT, CDR2 SNEGSKA (reference sequence). V shed 0 bases, J shed 0 bases, and the junction held 2 bases outside the gene matches. The CDR3 is CSARELAGSSYNEQFF. As DNA, the CDR3 is TGCAGTGCTAGAGAACTAGCGGGAAGCTCCTACAATGAGCAGTTCTTC.

The chain joins TRBV6-5 to TRBJ1-1; D possibly corresponds to TRBD1 (5 bases). CDR3 length: 13 residues. V was cut by 6 bases and J by 0 bases, with 8 bases left in between. The germline V gene encodes CDR1 MNHEY and CDR2 SVGAGI. The CDR3 is CASRRQMNTEAFF. CDR3 bases: TGTGCCAGCAGAAGACAGATGAACACTGAAGCTTTCTTT.